A selection of T cell receptor beta chains follows, all from one sample in a study of human T cells and chemical hapten exposure. TCRdb re-analysed the RACE reads in MiXCR, keeping a single row per CDR3 protein. Of about 84,000 distinct CDR3 sequences detected, roughly a tenth appear once; the ten largest clones hold roughly 5%. This material consisted of whole blood, taken in connection with sensitization to the hapten diphenylcyclopropenone (DPC). All receptors derive from a woman in her 50s with alopecia areata. Some clones in this sample may be carry-over from other donors' samples. Both conserved end residues are part of each CDR3. Fields, in order: J gene, D gene, V gene, clone size, CDR3 DNA, CDR3 protein. D genes are given only for firm matches. For some rows the clone size is stated as once, few or many, or as a class when expanded; others skip it.

TRBJ2-6,NA,TRBV6-6,few,TGTGCCAGCAGTATTACAGGGCTGGTAGCTGGGGCCAACGTCCTGACTTTC,CASSITGLVAGANVLTF
TRBJ2-1,TRBD2,TRBV6-6,many,TGTGCCAGCAGTTACCCCGGGGAGGGGAGGGAGCAGTTCTTC,CASSYPGEGREQFF
TRBJ1-1,NA,TRBV12-3/TRBV12-4,NA,TGTGCCAGCAGGGGCGGAGGGACTGAAGCTTTCTTT,CASRGGGTEAFF
TRBJ1-1,NA,TRBV7-2,NA,TGTGCCAGCAGCTTGTCTATGCTCAAATTCCCCAGAACTGAAGCTTTCTTT,CASSLSMLKFPRTEAFF
TRBJ1-5,NA,TRBV27,many,TGTGCCAGCAGTTTAAGGGCGGAATATAGCAATCAGCCCCAGCATTTT,CASSLRAEYSNQPQHF
TRBJ2-3,NA,TRBV25-1,NA,TGTGCCAGCAGCGGCTTCGGTATGGATACGCAGTATTTT,CASSGFGMDTQYF
TRBJ2-4,NA,TRBV28,NA,TGTGCCAGCAGTTTTCCCTCTTGGCCAGTAGGGACCCACTCCTTGGTAGCCAAAAACATTCAGTACTTC,CASSFPSWPVGTHSLVAKNIQYF
TRBJ2-3,NA,TRBV3-1,NA,TGTGCCAGCAGCCACAACCGGGCAGGGACAGATACGCAGTATTTT,CASSHNRAGTDTQYF
TRBJ1-5,NA,TRBV19,NA,TGTGCCAGTAGTATGACGTCGGGGGGGGATCAGCCCCAGCATTTT,CASSMTSGGDQPQHF
TRBJ2-2,TRBD1,TRBV11-2,NA,TGTGCCAGCAGCTTAGGGACAGGGCGGGTCACCGGGGAGCTGTTTTTT,CASSLGTGRVTGELFF
TRBJ2-1,TRBD2,TRBV20-1,few,TGCAGTGCTAGGGGAGGGCAGATAGTGGGAAATGAGCAGTTCTTC,CSARGGQIVGNEQFF
TRBJ2-1,TRBD2,TRBV12-5,few,TGTGCTAGTGGCCGCGGGGGCGGGAGGGCCAACTACAATGAGCAGTTCTTC,CASGRGGGRANYNEQFF
TRBJ1-6,NA,TRBV6-1,many,TGTGCCAGCAGTGAAGAAGGGGGAGTTAATGAGGTACCCCTCCACTTT,CASSEEGGVNEVPLHF
TRBJ2-5,NA,TRBV7-8,many,TGTGCCAGCAGCATGGAGACCCAGTACTTC,CASSMETQYF
TRBJ2-7,NA,TRBV7-9,NA,TGTGCCAGCAGCTTTGGGACGGACTCCTACGAGCAGTACTTC,CASSFGTDSYEQYF
TRBJ2-1,NA,TRBV18,many,TGTGCCAGCTCACCACTAGCGGTAGACCGGAATGAGCAGTTCTTC,CASSPLAVDRNEQFF
TRBJ2-5,TRBD2,TRBV7-6,many,TGTGCCAGCAGCTTTTCTGCGGGAGGGCCTTCAGAGACCCAGTACTTC,CASSFSAGGPSETQYF
TRBJ1-1,TRBD1,TRBV3-1,many,TGTGCCAGCAGCCACGGACAGGGTGAGGCTTTCTTT,CASSHGQGEAFF